Listed here is a single T cell receptor (beta chain). What it binds is not known. The entry originates in a study of vaccination and CD4 T cells after COVID-19. V shed 6 bases, J shed 6 bases, and the junction held 4 bases outside the gene matches. The germline V gene encodes CDR1 KGHSH and CDR2 LQKENI. The CDR3 consists of 13 residues. With the Oncomine TCR Beta short-read assay, DNA from cultured CD4+ T cells was sequenced. TCRdb passed the PCR reads through MiXCR, listing each CDR3 protein once. Of approximately 2,000 distinct CDR3 sequences listed, 15% to 20% are singletons. Noted treatment: roughly 11-day PBMC culture with coronavirus spike peptide pools or control peptides (ViraFEST assay). CD4+ T cells that came from the unexposed donor were collected before the COVID-19 pandemic (2011-2018).

The sequence came from a human donor in good health. The chain is built from TRBV18 and TRBJ1-5; 8 nucleotides align to TRBD1. What was sequenced was CD4+ T cells from blood, cultured in vitro. The CDR3 nucleotides read TGTGCCAGCTCGACAGGGGAAAGTCAGCCCCAGCATTTT. This translates into CASSTGESQPQHF.